This T cell receptor beta chain was captured by sequencing in a study of cytomegalovirus exposure and HLA in healthy donors. The CDR3 sequence is 15 residues long. Germline V CDR1 and CDR2: SGHRS, YFSETQ. V gave up 0 bases and J gave up 6 bases, with 13 bases separating them. Both 60 Vbeta primers and 13 Jbeta primers went into the PCR. Sequencing used immunoSEQ multiplex PCR; TCRdb keeps in-frame clones, though not all of them. The profile shows some 180,000 clones, about 85% of them singletons. Study-wide results and caveats: A later analysis reportedly found that, within productive TCRs, an Asian-associated ancestry cluster had fewer N-insertions than the mean observed across the roughly 700 donors. Productive status was seen about 87% or about 30% of the time for most TCR beta V segments in an earlier analysis.

As for this clone: Its antigen is not known.

J is TRBJ2-1 and V is TRBV5-1; possible D gene TRBD2, 6 bases. Sample: PBMCs. The clonotype comes from a man aged 25-45 years in good health and CMV-seropositive. This chain's CDR3 is CASSLGSSEGNEQFF. CDR3 coding DNA: TGCGCCAGCAGCTTGGGTTCTAGCGAGGGCAATGAGCAGTTCTTC.